The 18 T cell receptor beta chains below come from one sample, sequenced in a study of cytomegalovirus exposure and HLA in healthy donors. The PCR had 60 Vbeta and 13 Jbeta primers. Some clones are missing from TCRdb's copy, which holds only in-frame ones; the method was immunoSEQ multiplex PCR. The data hold approximately 150,000 clones, with approximately 80% observed a single time. What was sequenced was PBMCs. All receptors derive from a man aged 18 to 29 in good health and CMV-seronegative.

This clone has a single count. The chain has TRBV10-3 and TRBJ2-7, with 9 nucleotides matching TRBD2. The germline V gene encodes CDR1 ENHRY and CDR2 SYGVKD. V lost 5 bases to trimming and J lost 7 bases; unmatched junction nucleotides: 9. There are 14 residues in the CDR3. CDR3 coding DNA: TGTGCCATCAGTTGGGCGGGAGGGCCGGGGGAGCAGTACTTC. Translated, it gives CAISWAGGPGEQYF.

As for this clone: Relative to the germline gene, one junction end is altered; a read error may explain this. The rearrangement joins TRBV7-9 to TRBJ1-5, with D hard to call. This CDR3 has 12 amino acids. Germline loops: CDR1 SEHNR, CDR2 FQNEAQ (reference sequence). The CDR3 coding sequence is TGTGCCGGCAGCTATCAGGATCAGCCCCAGCATTTT. This gives the protein CAGSYQDQPQHF.

The genes are TRBV6-1 and TRBJ2-5; 11 bases agree with TRBD2. This CDR3 spans 16 amino acids. V was clipped by 2 bases and J by 4 bases; unmatched bases: 6. The V gene's germline CDR1 is MNHNS and CDR2 SASEGT. The CDR3 DNA follows: TGTGCCAGCAGTGAACTAGCGGGGGGCCGCCCAGAGACCCAGTACTTC. It codes for CASSELAGGRPETQYF.

The chain couples TRBV7-6 to TRBJ1-6; no firm D call. This CDR3 has 13 amino acids. The germline CDR1 and CDR2 sequences are SGHVS and FNYEAQ. Trimming removed 1 base from V and 7 bases from J, with 5 bases in between. As DNA, the CDR3 is TGTGCCAGCAGCTTAGGAGAAAATTCACCCCTCCACTTT. Its translation is CASSLGENSPLHF.

The chain employs TRBV29-1 and TRBJ2-2; D is possibly TRBD1 (5 bases). CDR1 and CDR2 from the germline V gene are SQVTM and ANQGSEA. The CDR3 sequence is 12 residues long. V lost 4 bases, J lost 6 bases, and 9 bases lay in between. The CDR3 sequence: CSVALGAGELFF. CDR3 DNA sequence: TGCAGCGTTGCTTTAGGGGCCGGGGAGCTGTTTTTT.

This chain connects TRBV13 to TRBJ2-4, with D perhaps matching TRBD2 (6 bases). The germline CDR1 and CDR2 sequences are PRHDT and FYEKMQ (reference sequence). CDR3 size: 15 residues. V shed 5 bases and J shed 8 bases, with 19 bases lying between them. The CDR3 DNA reads as TGTGCCAGCAGCCCCCGGGACTCTACTGTAGACATTCAGTACTTC. It yields the protein CASSPRDSTVDIQYF.

The chain joins TRBV7-2 to TRBJ2-5; 9 positions agree with TRBD1. This CDR3 region has 16 residues. With V trimmed by 5 bases and J by 5 bases, 12 bases remained unmatched. Germline V gene lookup returns CDR1 SGHTA and CDR2 FQGNSA. This chain's CDR3 is CASSPGTGRGGETQYF. The CDR3 DNA reads as TGTGCCAGCAGCCCAGGGACAGGGCGAGGGGGGGAGACCCAGTACTTC.

The CDR3 DNA follows: TGTGCCATCAGTGGTCCTAGCGGGGGGGCCCCCGGGGAGCTGTTTTTT. Its translation is CAISGPSGGAPGELFF. This chain uses TRBV10-3 with TRBJ1-3; the match to TRBD2 covers 12 bases. The end of the DNA fits TRBJ2-2 better, so the J call may be wrong. The germline gives CDR1 ENHRY, CDR2 SYGVKD. The CDR3 has 16 amino acids.

This sequence joins TRBV16 and TRBJ1-1, with no clear D. CDR1 and CDR2 from the germline V gene are KGHSY and FQNENV. The length of the CDR3 is 12 residues. V was pared by 6 bases and J by 3 bases, with 8 bases between. This chain's CDR3 is CASSLLYTEAFF. The CDR3 DNA is TGTGCCAGCAGTCTTCTCTACACTGAAGCTTTCTTT.

The chain has TRBV29-1 and TRBJ2-2, with TRBD2 matching 8 bases. Germline CDR1 and CDR2: SQVTM and ANQGSEA. The CDR3 is 13 residues long. V lost 4 bases to trimming and J lost 3 bases; unmatched junction nucleotides: 1. This chain's CDR3 is CSVGREDTGELFF. DNA of the CDR3: TGCAGCGTTGGGCGGGAGGACACCGGGGAGCTGTTTTTT.

This chain joins TRBV7-9 and TRBJ2-1; no clear D gene. The CDR3 extends over 15 amino acids. The germline CDR1 and CDR2 sequences are SEHNR and FQNEAQ (reference sequence). Trimming left V 4 bases short and J 7 bases short, with 17 bases between. CDR3 sequence reads: CASSSIESNRNEQFF. CDR3 nucleotide sequence: TGTGCCAGCAGCTCTATAGAATCGAACCGGAATGAGCAGTTCTTC.

This chain connects TRBV5-6 to TRBJ1-3; D might be TRBD1 (6 bases). V gave up 4 bases and J gave up 6 bases, with 17 bases separating them. The CDR3 runs 15 residues. Germline CDR1 SGHDT, CDR2 YYEEEE. The CDR3 reads CASSPRGGRSNTIYF. As DNA, the CDR3 is TGTGCCAGCAGCCCCAGAGGGGGAAGATCAAACACCATATATTTT.

The chain employs TRBV7-9 and TRBJ2-7; 7 bases are shared with TRBD2. V was pared by 5 bases and J by 6 bases, with 10 bases of the junction left unmatched. This CDR3 comprises 14 residues. Germline V CDR1 and CDR2: SEHNR, FQNEAQ (reference sequence). CDR3: CASSPRWASGEQYF. The CDR3 coding sequence is TGTGCCAGCAGCCCCCGATGGGCTAGCGGCGAGCAGTACTTC.

The rearrangement joins TRBV7-9 to TRBJ1-2; D is ambiguous. V lost 1 base and J lost 8, with 17 bases in between. Germline V CDR1 and CDR2: SEHNR, FQNEAQ (reference sequence). The CDR3 has 15 residues. CDR3 amino acids: CASSLGLRAGSGYTF. CDR3 in DNA: TGTGCCAGCAGCTTAGGTCTTCGGGCGGGGAGCGGCTACACCTTC.

This clone was seen a few times. This rearrangement joins TRBV7-3 to TRBJ1-1; 10 bases fit TRBD1. Germline CDR1 and CDR2: SGHTA and FQGTGA. The CDR3 consists of 17 residues. V shed 0 bases, J shed 1 base, and the junction held 5 bases outside the gene matches. CDR3 sequence (DNA): TGTGCCAGCAGCTTAACGGGGACAGGGGCCCAGAACACTGAAGCTTTCTTT. It yields the protein CASSLTGTGAQNTEAFF. The variable domain in full, with the rest retrieved from reference TRBV7-3 and TRBJ1-1, is GAGVSQTPSNKVTEKGKYVELRCDPISGHTALYWYRQSLGQGPEFLIYFQGTGAADDSGLPNDRFFAVRPEGSVSTLKIQRTERGDSAVYLCASSLTGTGAQNTEAFFGQGTRLTVV.

The V and J genes are TRBV2 and TRBJ2-7; D is ambiguous. This CDR3 has 13 residues. CDR1 and CDR2 from the germline V gene are SNHLY and FYNNEI. Trimming stripped 6 bases from V and 2 bases from J, with 11 bases between. CDR3 sequence: CASSLAAPYEQYF. CDR3 sequence (DNA): TGTGCCAGCAGCCTGGCCGCCCCCTACGAGCAGTACTTC.

The gene calls are TRBV28 and TRBJ2-7; weak D call: TRBD2 (6 bases). The CDR3 sequence is 14 residues long. From germline, CDR1 is MDHEN and CDR2 SYDVKM. V dropped 3 bases and J dropped 2 bases, with 11 bases sitting between them. The CDR3 DNA is TGTGCCAGCAGTTTGGGGGGACCGCCCTACGAGCAGTACTTC. This codes for CASSLGGPPYEQYF.

The V and J genes are TRBV5-8 and TRBJ2-7; D is perhaps TRBD2 (7 bases). The V gene lost 9 bases and the J gene lost 0 bases, with 13 bases spanning the gap. Per the germline V gene, CDR1 is SGHTS and CDR2 is YDEGEE. CDR3 length: 13 amino acids. CDR3 in amino acids: CATGRGLSYEQYF. The CDR3 DNA is TGTGCCACCGGGCGGGGGCTCTCCTACGAGCAGTACTTC.